One sample yielded the 7 T cell receptor beta chains listed below, sequenced in a study of neurological immune-mediated disorders. TCRdb redid the calling of the 5' RACE reads with MiXCR, one entry per CDR3 protein. This sample carries under 60,000 distinct CDR3 sequences, about 5.8% of them seen once, and the ten largest clones take 1.1% to 1.5%. The sample was CD4+ T cells from blood. The source is a young woman with multiple sclerosis.

This clonotype has a count of ten or more. CDR3 residues: CSAVPAAGPDTQYF. CDR3 coding DNA: TGCAGTGCCGTACCGGCCGCCGGTCCAGATACGCAGTATTTT. The chain employs TRBV20-1 and TRBJ2-3; D ambiguous. With 6 bases removed from V and 4 bases from J, the gap between germline ends came to 17 bases. There are 14 residues in the CDR3. CDR1 and CDR2 from the germline V gene are DFQATT and SNEGSKA (reference sequence).

Sample share makes this clonotype medium-sized (0.01 to 0.1%). The chain uses TRBV29-1 and TRBJ2-2; no reliable D call. The ends were cut back, 8 bases at V and 4 bases at J, with 11 bases in the middle. Germline loops: CDR1 SQVTM, CDR2 ANQGSEA. The CDR3 is 12 amino acids. CDR3 protein: CSTRLGTGELFF. The CDR3 nucleotides read TGCAGCACGCGATTAGGCACCGGGGAGCTGTTTTTT.

At least ten counts were recorded for this clonotype. J is TRBJ2-1 and V is TRBV7-2; TRBD2 matches at 7 bases. V gave up 5 bases and J gave up 9 bases; unmatched junction bases: 16. This CDR3 comprises 16 residues. In germline, CDR1 is SGHTA, CDR2 FQGNSA. CDR3 protein: CASSPAGGRAFGEQFF. The CDR3 coding sequence is TGTGCCAGCAGCCCCGCTGGAGGGAGGGCCTTTGGTGAGCAGTTCTTC.

In this sample, this clonotype turned up many times. The V call is TRBV12-3 or TRBV12-4, the J call TRBJ2-5; TRBD1 might be the D (6 bases). V lost 8 bases and J 5 bases, leaving 12 bases between the germline ends. This CDR3 is 12 amino acids long. The CDR3: CASGQRRETQYF. As DNA, the CDR3 is TGTGCCAGCGGACAGAGGAGGGAGACCCAGTACTTC.

At least ten counts were recorded for this clonotype. This chain connects TRBV20-1 to TRBJ1-2; a weak D match, TRBD1 (5 bases). In germline, CDR1 is DFQATT, CDR2 SNEGSKA (reference sequence). The CDR3 contains 11 residues. V lost 2 bases to trimming and J lost 7 bases, with 8 bases between them. The CDR3 DNA reads TGCAGTGCTAGATGGGGGGTTGGCTACACCTTC. The encoded protein is CSARWGVGYTF.

This clonotype was seen at least ten times. V is TRBV3-1 and J is TRBJ1-2; 7 bases agree with TRBD1. Germline trimming cut 2 bases from V and 0 bases from J; bases unmatched to any gene: 6. Germline V lookup: CDR1 LGHDT, CDR2 YNNKEL (reference sequence). The CDR3 sequence is 16 residues long. The CDR3 nucleotides are TGTGCCAGCAGCCAATCTGACAGGGCCCCTAACTATGGCTACACCTTC. Its translation: CASSQSDRAPNYGYTF. Together with reference TRBV3-1 and TRBJ1-2, the CDR3 gives the full variable domain: DTAVSQTPKYLVTQMGNDKSIKCEQNLGHDTMYWYKQDSKKFLKIMFSYNNKELIINETVPNRFSPKSPDKAHLNLHINSLELGDSAVYFCASSQSDRAPNYGYTFGSGTRLTVV.

V and J are TRBV5-5 and TRBJ1-6, with D uncertain. The germline CDR1 and CDR2 sequences are SGHKS and YYEKEE (reference sequence). V gave up 4 bases and J gave up 10 bases, with 24 bases separating them. The CDR3 consists of 17 residues. DNA of the CDR3: TGTGCCAGCAGCCCGTTAAGGGTTCCCCCATTCTCCTCACCCCTCCACTTT. Encoded protein: CASSPLRVPPFSSPLHF.